This T cell receptor beta chain was recovered during a study of lymphopenia after photon versus proton radiotherapy. Study-wide points: Photon-treated patients lost naive T cells and TCR diversity; proton-treated stayed stable. Survival link was tested only in deceased patients; proton benefit remains a possibility. Oligoclonal CD8+ Temra expansion after nadir drove photon patients' diversity drop.

TCRdb keeps only in-frame clones here, not all; method: immunoSEQ multiplex PCR. The sample has around 63,000 clones; 70% to 90% are singletons. As concerns this clone: The antigen remains unidentified. One end of the junction varies from germline; a read error may be responsible.

CDR1 is MNHNS, CDR2 SASEGT, per germline. The CDR3 extends over 14 amino acids. This chain links TRBV6-1 with TRBJ1-5; 9 bases are shared with TRBD1. Here the sequenced sample was peripheral blood, taken from a patient treated with photon-based radiotherapy. The TCR originated in a man in his forties or fifties with gastric cancer. Here the CDR3 reads CASSGTGGNQSQHF. The CDR3 DNA reads as TGTGCCAGCAGCGGTACAGGGGGCAATCAGTCCCAGCATTTT.